This T cell receptor (beta chain) came from a study of shared clonotypes between healthy human individuals. With 3 bases clipped from V and 0 bases from J, the junction kept 11 bases outside the gene matches. The germline V gene has CDR1 LGHNA and CDR2 YSLEER. The CDR3 totals 19 residues. Sequencing was performed with immunoSEQ multiplex PCR; in TCRdb, only in-frame clones are kept and a portion is missing. The table shows 2 million to 2.5 million clones, with approximately 93% occurring only once. The sequence derives from a man younger than 35 in good health. Some clones in this sample may be carry-over from other donors' samples. This sequence joins TRBV4-3 and TRBJ2-6; 7 bases are shared with TRBD1. The sample taken for sequencing was naive CD4+ T cells from PBMCs. Noted subset: CD45RA+ positively selected. The CDR3 protein is CASSHVRQGIDSGANVLTF. CDR3 nucleotide sequence: TGCGCCAGCAGCCACGTTCGACAGGGTATCGACTCTGGGGCCAACGTCCTGACTTTC.